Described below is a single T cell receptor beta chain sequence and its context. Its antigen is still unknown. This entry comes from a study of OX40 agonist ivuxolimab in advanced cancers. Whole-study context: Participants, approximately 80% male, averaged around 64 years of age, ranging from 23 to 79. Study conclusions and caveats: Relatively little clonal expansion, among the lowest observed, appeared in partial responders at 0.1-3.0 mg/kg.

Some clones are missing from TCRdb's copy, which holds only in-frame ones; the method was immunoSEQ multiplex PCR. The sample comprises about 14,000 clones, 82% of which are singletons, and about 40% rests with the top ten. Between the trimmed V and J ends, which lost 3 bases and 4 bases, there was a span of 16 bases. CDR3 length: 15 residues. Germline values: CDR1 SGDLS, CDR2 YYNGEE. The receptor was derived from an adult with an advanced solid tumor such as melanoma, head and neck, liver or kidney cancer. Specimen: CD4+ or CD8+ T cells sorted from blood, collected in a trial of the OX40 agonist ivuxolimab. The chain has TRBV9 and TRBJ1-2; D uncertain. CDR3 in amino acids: CASSADPVGPYGYTF. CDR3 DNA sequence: TGTGCCAGCAGCGCAGACCCGGTGGGCCCCTATGGCTACACCTTC.